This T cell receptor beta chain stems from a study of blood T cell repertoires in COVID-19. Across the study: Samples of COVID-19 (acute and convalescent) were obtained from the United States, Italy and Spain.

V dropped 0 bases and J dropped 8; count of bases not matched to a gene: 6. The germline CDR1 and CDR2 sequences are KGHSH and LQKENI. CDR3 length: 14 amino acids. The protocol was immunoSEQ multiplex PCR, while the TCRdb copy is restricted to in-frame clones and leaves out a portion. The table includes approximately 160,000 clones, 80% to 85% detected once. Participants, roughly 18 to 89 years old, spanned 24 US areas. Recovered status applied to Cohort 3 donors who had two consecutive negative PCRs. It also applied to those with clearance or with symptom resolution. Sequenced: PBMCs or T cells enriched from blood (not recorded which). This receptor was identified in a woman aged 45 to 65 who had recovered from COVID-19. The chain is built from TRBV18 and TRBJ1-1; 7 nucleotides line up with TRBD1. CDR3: CASSPPADRTEAFF. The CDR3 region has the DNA TGTGCCAGCTCACCACCAGCGGACAGGACCGAAGCTTTCTTT.